The 8 T cell receptor beta chains reported below all come from one sample, sequenced in a study of response to subunit inactivated influenza vaccine. TCRdb processed the RT-PCR reads anew with MiXCR; each CDR3 protein has one entry. The top ten hold about 9.9% of the sample, which has about 650,000 distinct CDR3 sequences, 15% to 17% seen once. The source material was PBMCs from blood, sampled 12 days after vaccination. The source is a man aged 45-60 years who received an inactivated influenza vaccine.

This clonotype has a handful of counts. The V and J genes are TRBV9 and TRBJ2-5, with 10 bases fitting TRBD2. After removal of 0 bases from V and 5 bases from J, the junction contained 4 bases not matched to a gene. There are 15 residues in the CDR3. CDR1 is SGDLS and CDR2 is YYNGEE in the germline V gene. CDR3 DNA sequence: TGTGCCAGCAGCGTAGAAGGGACTAGCGTTGAGACCCAGTACTTC. Its protein is CASSVEGTSVETQYF.

The table lists this clonotype with a few counts. This sequence joins TRBV29-1 and TRBJ2-1; 15 nucleotides match TRBD2. Trimming at V came to 6 bases and at J to 8 bases, leaving 8 bases not matched to a gene. CDR1 and CDR2 (germline): SQVTM, ANQGSEA. The CDR3 is 15 amino acids. CDR3 DNA: TGCAGCGTGCCCGGACTAGCGGGAGGGAAGGATGAGCAGTTCTTC. Amino acid sequence: CSVPGLAGGKDEQFF.

This clonotype was detected only a few times. The chain combines TRBV12-3 or TRBV12-4 with TRBJ1-3; D possibly corresponds to TRBD1 (5 bases). CDR3 length: 15 amino acids. V dropped 4 bases and J dropped 2 bases, with 12 bases sitting between them. CDR3 nucleotides: TGTGCCAGCAGTTCCTCGTTGACAGCTGGAAACACCATATATTTT. Translating it yields CASSSSLTAGNTIYF.

The V call is TRBV5-1, the J call TRBJ2-1, with 9 bases lining up with TRBD2. Trimming at V came to 8 bases and at J to 0 bases, leaving 9 bases not matched to a gene. Germline V gene lookup returns CDR1 SGHRS and CDR2 YFSETQ. This CDR3 comprises 16 residues. The CDR3 DNA follows: TGCGCCAGGATGATGACTAGCGGAATCTCCTACAATGAGCAGTTCTTC. Protein product: CARMMTSGISYNEQFF.

V and J are TRBV6-5 and TRBJ1-1, with D unresolved. The CDR3 covers 14 residues. Germline V gene lookup returns CDR1 MNHEY and CDR2 SVGAGI. With 0 bases removed from V and 1 base from J, the gap between germline ends came to 6 bases. The CDR3 DNA follows: TGTGCCAGCAGTTACTCAAACGGGAACACTGAAGCTTTCTTT. Its protein is CASSYSNGNTEAFF.

This chain links TRBV6-2 or TRBV6-3 with TRBJ2-2, with 8 bases that match TRBD1. CDR3 length: 15 amino acids. The trim removed 7 bases at V and 7 bases at J, leaving 11 bases unmatched. The germline gives CDR1 MNHEY, CDR2 SVGEGT. The CDR3 reads CASKGRTGIGGELFF. In nucleotides, the CDR3 is TGTGCCAGCAAAGGGAGGACAGGGATCGGCGGGGAGCTGTTTTTT.

This clonotype occurred many times. The chain recombines TRBV28 with TRBJ1-1; 8 bases are shared with TRBD1. This CDR3 spans 14 amino acids. The J segment lost 5 bases and the V segment lost 3 bases, leaving 5 bases of the junction unmatched. Per germline, CDR1 MDHEN and CDR2 SYDVKM. DNA for the CDR3: TGTGCCAGCAGTTTGAGACAGGGGAGAACTGAAGCTTTCTTT. It specifies CASSLRQGRTEAFF.

A few counts support this clonotype. V is TRBV20-1 and J is TRBJ1-5; unclear D gene. Looked up from germline, CDR1 is DFQATT and CDR2 is SNEGSKA (reference sequence). This CDR3 spans 15 amino acids. V gave up 3 bases and J gave up 3 bases, with 15 bases separating them. CDR3 residues: CSARLGGRNNQPQHF. The CDR3 DNA is TGCAGTGCTAGGTTAGGCGGGAGGAACAATCAGCCCCAGCATTTT.